This note documents a single T cell receptor (beta chain) sequence. These data originate in a study of blood T cells in healthy people across ages. The CDR3 is 16 residues long. Trimming removed 2 bases at V and 3 bases at J, with 13 bases between. Per germline, CDR1 KGHDR and CDR2 SFDVKD. Through a sample-barcoded 5' primer and a J-beta primer mix, a second PCR was run for roughly 6 to 11 cycles. Every cDNA molecule carried a tag from a template-switch adaptor bearing 12 random nucleotides. TCRdb independently ran MiXCR on the 5' RACE reads; one entry per CDR3 protein. The table lists around 1.7 million distinct CDR3 sequences, under 30% of them singletons.

The clonotype originates from a woman under 40 in good health. The genes are TRBV24-1 and TRBJ2-1, with D tentatively TRBD2 (6 bases). The sequencing input was blood. The CDR3 coding sequence is TGTGCCACCAGTGATTCCGGGGGAATGAGCTACAATGAGCAGTTCTTC. Translation: CATSDSGGMSYNEQFF.